This TCR beta chain emerged from a study of human T cells and chemical hapten exposure. V gave up 0 bases and J gave up 8 bases, with 10 bases separating them. The germline CDR1 and CDR2 sequences are LNHNV and YYDKDF (reference sequence). The CDR3 is 14 amino acids. In this sample, this clonotype turned up many times. MiXCR was run by TCRdb on the RACE reads, yielding one entry per CDR3 protein. The sample lists approximately 370,000 distinct CDR3 sequences, approximately 5% occurring once. The time point: pre-sensitization, week 0. Regarding treatment: therapeutic diphenylcyclopropenone sensitization with weekly scalp DPC.

The sample was whole blood, taken in connection with sensitization to the hapten diphenylcyclopropenone (DPC). This TCR was recovered from a young woman with alopecia areata. Some clones in this sample may be carry-over from other donors' samples. The chain links TRBV15 to TRBJ1-4; D possibly corresponds to TRBD1 (5 bases). The CDR3 sequence is CATSRDQGREKLFF. CDR3 nucleotides: TGTGCCACCAGCAGAGATCAGGGTCGGGAAAAACTGTTTTTT.